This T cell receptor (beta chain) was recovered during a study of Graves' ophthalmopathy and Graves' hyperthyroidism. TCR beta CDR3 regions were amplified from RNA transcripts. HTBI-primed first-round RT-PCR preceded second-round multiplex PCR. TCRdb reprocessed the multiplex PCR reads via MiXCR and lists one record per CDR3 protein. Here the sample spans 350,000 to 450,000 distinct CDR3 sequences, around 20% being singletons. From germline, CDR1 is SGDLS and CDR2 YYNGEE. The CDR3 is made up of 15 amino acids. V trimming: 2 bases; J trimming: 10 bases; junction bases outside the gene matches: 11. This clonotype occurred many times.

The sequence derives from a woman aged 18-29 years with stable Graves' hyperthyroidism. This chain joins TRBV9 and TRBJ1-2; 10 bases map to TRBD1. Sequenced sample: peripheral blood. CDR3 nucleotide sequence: TGTGCCAGCAGCGTCCAGCCGGGACAGGGGACTGACTACACCTTC. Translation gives CASSVQPGQGTDYTF.